This T cell receptor (beta chain) is drawn from a study of cytomegalovirus exposure and HLA in healthy donors. PCR primers comprised 60 Vbeta and 13 Jbeta primers. TCRdb's table, derived via immunoSEQ multiplex PCR, lists solely in-frame clones and lacks some. Of 90,000 to 130,000 clones in the sample, 75% to 85% are singletons; the top ten hold 2.5% to 3.5%. Notes on this clone: Its antigen is not known.

Per the germline V gene, CDR1 is SGHRS and CDR2 is YFSETQ. The CDR3 consists of 16 residues. Trimming removed 0 bases at V and 1 base at J, with 11 bases between. Findings of the study overall: Common viral pathogens were later found to be apparently linked to several of the most significant clusters. Accounts indicate the classifier identified cytomegalovirus status with strong specificity and sensitivity.

All the people who gave samples were healthy bone marrow donors. Sequenced input: PBMCs. The sequence came from a woman aged 18 to 35 in good health and CMV-seropositive. V and J are TRBV5-1 and TRBJ2-1, with D possibly matching TRBD2 (7 bases). The CDR3: CASSLGKGGSYNEQFF. The CDR3 nucleotides read TGCGCCAGCAGCTTGGGAAAGGGGGGGTCCTACAATGAGCAGTTCTTC. Using reference TRBV5-1 and TRBJ2-1 for the parts outside the CDR3, the full variable domain is KAGVTQTPRYLIKTRGQQVTLSCSPISGHRSVSWYQQTPGQGLQFLFEYFSETQRNKGNFPGRFSGRQFSNSRSEMNVSTLELGDSALYLCASSLGKGGSYNEQFFGPGTRLTVL.